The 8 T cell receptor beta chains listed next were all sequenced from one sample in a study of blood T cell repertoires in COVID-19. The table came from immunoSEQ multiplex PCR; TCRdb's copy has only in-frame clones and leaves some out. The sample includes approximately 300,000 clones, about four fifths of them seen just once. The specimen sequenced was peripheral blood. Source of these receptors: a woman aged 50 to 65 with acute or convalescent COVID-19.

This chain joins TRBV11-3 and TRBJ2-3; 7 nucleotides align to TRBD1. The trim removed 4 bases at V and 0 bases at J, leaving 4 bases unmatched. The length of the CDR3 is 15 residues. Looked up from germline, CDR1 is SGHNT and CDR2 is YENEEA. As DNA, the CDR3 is TGTGCCAGCAGCTCGACAGGGATCAGCACAGATACGCAGTATTTT. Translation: CASSSTGISTDTQYF.

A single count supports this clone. CDR3: CASSGFNEKLFF. The CDR3 coding sequence is TGTGCCAGCAGCGGGTTTAATGAAAAACTGTTTTTT. The chain recombines TRBV6-5 with TRBJ1-4; D gene ambiguous. The CDR3 contains 12 residues. V was shortened by 6 bases and J by 4 bases, with 6 bases between the two germline ends. Germline V gene lookup returns CDR1 MNHEY and CDR2 SVGAGI.

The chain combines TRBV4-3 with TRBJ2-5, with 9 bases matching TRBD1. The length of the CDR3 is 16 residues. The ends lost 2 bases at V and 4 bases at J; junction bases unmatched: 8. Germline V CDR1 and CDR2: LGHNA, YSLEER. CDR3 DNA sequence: TGCGCCAGCAGCCAATTTGGACAGGGGCGGCGAGAGACCCAGTACTTC. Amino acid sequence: CASSQFGQGRRETQYF.

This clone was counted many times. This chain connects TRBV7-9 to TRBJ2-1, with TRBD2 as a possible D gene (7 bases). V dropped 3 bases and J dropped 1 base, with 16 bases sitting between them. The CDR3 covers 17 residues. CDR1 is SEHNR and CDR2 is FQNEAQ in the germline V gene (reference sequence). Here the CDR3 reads CASSFPRGGDSYNEQFF. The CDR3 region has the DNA TGTGCCAGCAGCTTCCCTCGCGGGGGCGATTCCTACAATGAGCAGTTCTTC.

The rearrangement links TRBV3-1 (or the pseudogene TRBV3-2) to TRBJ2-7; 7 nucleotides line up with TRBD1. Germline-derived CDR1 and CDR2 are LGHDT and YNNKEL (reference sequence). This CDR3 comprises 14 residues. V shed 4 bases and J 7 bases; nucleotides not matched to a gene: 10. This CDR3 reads CASSRPDRAGEQYF. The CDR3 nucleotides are TGTGCCAGCAGCCGCCCAGACAGGGCTGGTGAGCAGTACTTC.

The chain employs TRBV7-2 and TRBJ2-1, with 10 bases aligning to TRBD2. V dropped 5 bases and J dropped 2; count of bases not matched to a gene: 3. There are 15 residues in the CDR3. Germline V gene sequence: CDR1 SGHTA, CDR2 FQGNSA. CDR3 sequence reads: CASSNLAGAYNEQFF. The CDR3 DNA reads TGTGCCAGCAGCAATCTAGCGGGGGCCTACAATGAGCAGTTCTTC.

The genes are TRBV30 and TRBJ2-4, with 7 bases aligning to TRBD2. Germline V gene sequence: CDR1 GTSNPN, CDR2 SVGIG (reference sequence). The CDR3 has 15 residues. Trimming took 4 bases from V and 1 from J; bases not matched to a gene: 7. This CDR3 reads CAWMAGVGAKNIQYF. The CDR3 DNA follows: TGTGCCTGGATGGCGGGAGTGGGGGCCAAAAACATTCAGTACTTC.

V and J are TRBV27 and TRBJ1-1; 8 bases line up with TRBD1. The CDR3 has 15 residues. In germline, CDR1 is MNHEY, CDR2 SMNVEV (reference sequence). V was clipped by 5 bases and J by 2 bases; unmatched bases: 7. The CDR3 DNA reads TGTGCCAGCAGTGATCAGACAGGGGCCAACACTGAAGCTTTCTTT. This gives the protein CASSDQTGANTEAFF.